Each of the 6 T cell receptor beta chains below was sequenced from the same sample in a study of T-cell memory formation after mild COVID-19. In TCRdb, the 5' RACE reads were re-called with MiXCR into one record per CDR3 protein. The data show hundreds of thousands of distinct CDR3 sequences, with 18% seen just once and more than 10% held by the top ten. The material sequenced was PBMCs or a T cell subset sorted from them (not recorded which). The source of these receptors is an adult woman who had mild COVID-19 (a few samples of this study predate the infection). Cell type and time point are not known.

This chain connects TRBV15 to TRBJ2-2; TRBD2 matches at 7 bases. This CDR3 is built from 14 residues. Germline assignment: CDR1 LNHNV and CDR2 YYDKDF (reference sequence). The junction had 3 bases not matched to a gene; V was cut back by 1 base and J by 7 bases. The DNA for the CDR3 is TGTGCCACCAGCAGAGGCGGGGGTGGCGGGGAGCTGTTTTTT. It codes for CATSRGGGGGELFF.

This chain joins TRBV5-5 and TRBJ2-3; D is unresolved. V was trimmed by 0 bases and J by 5 bases, leaving 7 bases between them. This CDR3 spans 13 amino acids. The germline gives CDR1 SGHKS, CDR2 YYEKEE (reference sequence). CDR3 sequence reads: CASSLDLEDTQYF. The DNA of the CDR3 is TGTGCCAGCAGCTTGGATCTCGAAGATACGCAGTATTTT.

This clonotype was observed a handful of times. The chain recombines TRBV6-4 with TRBJ2-6; 8 nucleotides agree with TRBD1. The germline V gene has CDR1 MRHNA and CDR2 SNTAGT. V lost 0 bases and J lost 0; bases outside the gene matches: 4. This CDR3 region has 18 residues. The CDR3 reads CASSDSGQDASGANVLTF. The CDR3 nucleotides read TGTGCCAGCAGTGACTCGGGACAGGATGCCTCTGGGGCCAACGTCCTGACTTTC.

The rearrangement links TRBV12-3 or TRBV12-4 to TRBJ2-3, with 9 nucleotides matching TRBD2. CDR3 length: 16 amino acids. V lost 5 bases to trimming and J lost 5 bases; unmatched junction nucleotides: 11. The CDR3 loop reads CASSTFSGRGGDTQYF. The CDR3 DNA is TGTGCCAGCAGTACCTTTAGCGGGAGAGGAGGAGATACGCAGTATTTT.

This clonotype was counted only a few times. The chain has TRBV4-2 and TRBJ2-3, with 8 bases that match TRBD2. The length of the CDR3 is 16 residues. V lost 1 base, J lost 5 bases, and 8 bases stayed unmatched. The V gene's germline CDR1 is LGHNA and CDR2 YNFKEQ. CDR3 nucleotide sequence: TGTGCCAGCAGCCAAGGTTGGGGACTAGAAGGAGATACGCAGTATTTT. Its translation is CASSQGWGLEGDTQYF.

In this sample, this clonotype turned up a few times. The J gene is TRBJ1-2, the V gene TRBV9, with D perhaps matching TRBD1 (6 bases). From germline, CDR1 is SGDLS and CDR2 YYNGEE. This CDR3 contains 15 residues. V lost 3 bases and J lost 4, with 16 bases in between. CDR3 in amino acids: CASSEGGQSTYGYTF. DNA of the CDR3: TGTGCCAGCAGCGAGGGTGGACAGTCAACCTATGGCTACACCTTC. The variable domain in full, with the rest retrieved from reference TRBV9 and TRBJ1-2, is DSGVTQTPKHLITATGQRVTLRCSPRSGDLSVYWYQQSLDQGLQFLIQYYNGEERAKGNILERFSAQQFPDLHSELNLSSLELGDSALYFCASSEGGQSTYGYTFGSGTRLTVV.